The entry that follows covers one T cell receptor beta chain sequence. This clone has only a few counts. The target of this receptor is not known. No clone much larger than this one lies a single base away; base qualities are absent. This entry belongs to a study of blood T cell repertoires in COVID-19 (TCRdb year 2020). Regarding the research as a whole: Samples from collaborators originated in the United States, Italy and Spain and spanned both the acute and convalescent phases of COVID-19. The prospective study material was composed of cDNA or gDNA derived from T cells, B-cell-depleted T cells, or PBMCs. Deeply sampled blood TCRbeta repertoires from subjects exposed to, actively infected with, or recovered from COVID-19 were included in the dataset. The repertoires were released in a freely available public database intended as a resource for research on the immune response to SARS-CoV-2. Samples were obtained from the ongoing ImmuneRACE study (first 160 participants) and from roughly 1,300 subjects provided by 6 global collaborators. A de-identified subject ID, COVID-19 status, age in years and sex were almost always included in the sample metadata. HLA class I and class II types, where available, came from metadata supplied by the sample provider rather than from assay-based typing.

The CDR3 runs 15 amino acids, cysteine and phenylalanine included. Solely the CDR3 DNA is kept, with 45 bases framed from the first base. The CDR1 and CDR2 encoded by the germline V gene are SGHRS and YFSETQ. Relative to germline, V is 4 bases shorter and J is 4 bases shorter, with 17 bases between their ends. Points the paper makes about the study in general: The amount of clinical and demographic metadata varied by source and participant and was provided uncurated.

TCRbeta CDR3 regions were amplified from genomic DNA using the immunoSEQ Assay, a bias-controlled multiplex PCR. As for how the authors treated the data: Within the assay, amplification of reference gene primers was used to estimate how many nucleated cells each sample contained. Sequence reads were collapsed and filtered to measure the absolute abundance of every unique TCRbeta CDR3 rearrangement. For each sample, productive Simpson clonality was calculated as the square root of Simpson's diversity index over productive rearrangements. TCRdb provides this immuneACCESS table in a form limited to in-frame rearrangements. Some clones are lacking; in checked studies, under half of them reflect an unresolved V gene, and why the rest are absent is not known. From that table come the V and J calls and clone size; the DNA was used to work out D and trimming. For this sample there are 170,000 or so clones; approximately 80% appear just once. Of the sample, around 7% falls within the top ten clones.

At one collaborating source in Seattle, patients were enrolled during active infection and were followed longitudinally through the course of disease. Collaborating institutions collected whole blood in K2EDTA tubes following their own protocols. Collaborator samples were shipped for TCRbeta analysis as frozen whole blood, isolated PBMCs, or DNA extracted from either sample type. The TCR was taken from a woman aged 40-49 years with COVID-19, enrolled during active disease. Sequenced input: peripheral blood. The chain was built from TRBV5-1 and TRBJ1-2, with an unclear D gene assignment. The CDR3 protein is CASSLDPSGGYGYTF. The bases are TGCGCCAGCAGCCTAGACCCATCCGGCGGCTATGGCTACACCTTC.